These 11 T cell receptor beta chains share one sample of origin, sequenced in a study of tissue T cells after allogeneic stem cell transplantation. Time point specified: mouse harvest day 14 after allogeneic transplant. Each mouse received 10^7 T-cell-depleted marrow cells plus 10^6 splenic CD5+ T cells by tail vein. Measured with immunoSEQ multiplex PCR; TCRdb has only the in-frame clones, and not every one. The sample lists fewer than 5,000 clones; around 43% were seen once. The sequenced material came from gut tissue. The source is a female BALB/c mouse given C57BL/6 T cells with graft-versus-host disease after an allogeneic hematopoietic cell transplant.

Comment on this clone: Any gene name here is a mouse gene name. The read ends 1 residue before the CDR3 terminus; that terminus is restored from the germline J gene. The chain is built from TRBV19 and TRBJ1-2; 7 positions match TRBD1. Germline trimming cut 8 bases from V and 0 bases from J; bases unmatched to any gene: 4. The germline gives CDR1 FNHDT, CDR2 SITEND (reference sequence). This CDR3 is built from 13 residues. This CDR3 is CARTGRANSDYTF. The part of the CDR3 DNA that was read is TGTGCCAGGACAGGGAGGGCAAACTCCGACTACACC. The complete variable domain, with remaining parts taken from reference TRBV19 and TRBJ1-2, reads GGIITQTPKFLIGQEGQKLTLKCQQNFNHDTMYWYRQDSGKGLRLIYYSITENDLQKGDLSEGYDASREKKSSFSLTVTSAQKNEMAVFLCARTGRANSDYTFGSGTRLLVI.

This clone was observed a few times. Gene names are the mouse ones. The read finishes 1 residue shy of the CDR3 end, and the germline J gene is used to complete it. V gene TRBV26 combines with J gene TRBJ2-7; TRBD1 is a possible D gene (5 bases). Germline-derived CDR1 and CDR2 are KGHPV and FQNQEV (reference sequence). Trimming removed 0 bases at V and 4 bases at J, with 7 bases between. CDR3 length: 13 residues. The covered CDR3 bases are TGTGCCAGCAGTCTGTCGGACAATTATGAACAGTAC. Translated: CASSLSDNYEQY. The full CDR3 protein reads CASSLSDNYEQYF. Drawing the rest from reference TRBV26 and TRBJ2-7, the complete variable domain is NSKVIQTPRYLVKGQGQKAKMRCIPEKGHPVVFWYQQNKNNEFKFLINFQNQEVLQQIDMTEKRFSAECPSNSPCSLEIQSSEAGDSALYLCASSLSDNYEQYFGPGTRLTVL.

This clone has just a few counts. The gene symbols are mouse symbols. The CDR3 end falls 1 residue outside the read, so it is completed with the germline J gene. The chain joins TRBV29 to TRBJ2-4; 10 positions agree with TRBD1. The germline CDR1 and CDR2 sequences are MSHET and SYDVDS. CDR3 length equals 14 residues. Losses at the gene ends were 5 bases for V and 3 bases for J; bases not matched to a gene: 2. Incomplete CDR3 DNA: TGTGCTAGCAGTCCGGGACAGGGGCAAAACACCTTGTAC. Amino acid sequence: CASSPGQGQNTLY. The full CDR3 protein is CASSPGQGQNTLYF.

On this clone: All gene names here are mouse names. The CDR3 extends 1 residue past the end of the read, so its final part is completed from the germline J gene. The chain has TRBV31 and TRBJ1-1; D is perhaps TRBD1 (5 bases). The CDR3 covers 13 residues. Germline CDR1 GKSSPN, CDR2 SITVG. V was shortened by 1 base and J by 0 bases, with 6 bases between the two germline ends. The CDR3 sequence is CAWSRRANTEVFF. Partial CDR3 DNA: TGTGCCTGGAGTCGCAGGGCAAACACAGAAGTCTTC. Full variable domain (remainder filled in from reference TRBV31 and TRBJ1-1): AQTIHQWPVAEIKAVGSPLSLGCTIKGKSSPNLYWYWQATGGTLQQLFYSITVGQVESVVQLNLSASRPKDDQFILSTEKLLLSHSGFYLCAWSRRANTEVFFGKGTRLTVV.

Regarding this clone: Germline and genes here are mouse. The CDR3 end lies 1 residue beyond the end of the read and is filled in from the germline J gene. The rearrangement joins TRBV16 to TRBJ1-6; D ambiguous. TRBJ1-6 is designated an ORF whose function remains uncertain. This CDR3 is 13 amino acids long. Deletions cut 0 bases from V and 6 bases from J, with 3 bases between. The germline CDR1 and CDR2 sequences are SGHSA and FRNQAP. CDR3 DNA, as far as it was read: TGTGCAAGCAGCTTAGATAGTAATTCGCCCCTCTAC. Translated, it gives CASSLDSNSPLY. In full, the CDR3 reads CASSLDSNSPLYF.

Turning to this clone: Genes here carry mouse names. The read ends 1 residue shy of where the CDR3 ends; the end is completed using the germline J gene. J is TRBJ1-6 and V is TRBV13-1; D might be TRBD1 (6 bases). TRBJ1-6 is treated as an ORF (open reading frame) with a function not yet certain. Trimming took off 2 bases at V and 5 bases at J, with 8 bases between the two ends. This CDR3 is 14 amino acids long. Germline loops: CDR1 NSHNY, CDR2 SYGAGN. CDR3 loop: CASSEGGHNSPLYF. Incomplete CDR3 DNA: TGTGCCAGCAGTGAAGGGGGGCATAATTCGCCCCTCTAC.

Worth noting for this clone: Each gene name is a mouse one. Coverage ceases 1 residue before the CDR3 finishes, and the germline J gene fills in the end. This chain joins TRBV26 and TRBJ2-3, with 8 bases lining up with TRBD2. Germline trimming cut 6 bases from V and 0 bases from J; bases unmatched to any gene: 5. Germline assignment: CDR1 KGHPV and CDR2 FQNQEV (reference sequence). The CDR3 is made up of 15 amino acids. Here the CDR3 reads CASSRTGTSAETLYF. The CDR3 bases that were read are TGTGCCAGCAGCCGGACTGGGACTAGTGCAGAAACGCTGTAT.

Comment on this clone: The listed genes are named as in mouse. The read ends 1 residue shy of where the CDR3 ends; the end is completed using the germline J gene. V gene TRBV12-1 combines with J gene TRBJ2-5, with TRBD1 as a possible D gene (5 bases). Trimming pared 0 bases from V and 0 bases from J, leaving 9 bases between. The CDR3 has 15 residues. Looked up from germline, CDR1 is SGHSN and CDR2 is HYEKVE. CDR3 loop: CASSLEGFNQDTQYF. The sequenced part of the CDR3 DNA is TGTGCCAGCTCTCTCGAGGGGTTTAACCAAGACACCCAGTAC.

In the case of this clone: Genes and germline are mouse. Read data end 1 residue before the CDR3 end; the end is taken from the germline J gene. This chain uses TRBV26 with TRBJ2-5, with D tentatively TRBD2 (5 bases). Trimming shortened V by 1 base and J by 0 bases, and 5 bases separated the two germline ends. From germline, CDR1 is KGHPV and CDR2 FQNQEV (reference sequence). CDR3 length: 14 amino acids. The DNA read from the CDR3 is TGTGCCAGCAGTCTGTTGGGGAACCAAGACACCCAGTAC. As protein: CASSLLGNQDTQY. The entire CDR3 protein is CASSLLGNQDTQYF.

A remark on this clone: Any gene name here is a mouse gene name. The read finishes 1 residue shy of the CDR3 end, and the germline J gene is used to complete it. J is TRBJ1-1 and V is TRBV26, with D tentatively TRBD1 (5 bases). CDR1 and CDR2 from the germline V gene are KGHPV and FQNQEV (reference sequence). V lost 0 bases to trimming and J lost 11 bases, with 13 bases between them. The CDR3 contains 13 residues. CDR3 in amino acids: CASSLSSTGGVFF. The covered CDR3 bases are TGTGCCAGCAGTCTGTCGAGTACAGGCGGGGTCTTC.

Details on this clone: The junction does not match germline at one end; this may be a read error. Genes and germline are mouse. From the germline J gene comes the end of the CDR3, since the read stops 1 residue before it. The chain is built from TRBV13-2 and TRBJ2-7, with a weak D call TRBD1 (6 bases). CDR3 length: 13 amino acids. Germline V CDR1 and CDR2: NNHNN, SYGAGS (reference sequence). Here the CDR3 reads CASSEGQVYEQYF. Partial CDR3 DNA: TGTGCCAGCAGTGAGGGACAAGTATATGAACAGTAC.